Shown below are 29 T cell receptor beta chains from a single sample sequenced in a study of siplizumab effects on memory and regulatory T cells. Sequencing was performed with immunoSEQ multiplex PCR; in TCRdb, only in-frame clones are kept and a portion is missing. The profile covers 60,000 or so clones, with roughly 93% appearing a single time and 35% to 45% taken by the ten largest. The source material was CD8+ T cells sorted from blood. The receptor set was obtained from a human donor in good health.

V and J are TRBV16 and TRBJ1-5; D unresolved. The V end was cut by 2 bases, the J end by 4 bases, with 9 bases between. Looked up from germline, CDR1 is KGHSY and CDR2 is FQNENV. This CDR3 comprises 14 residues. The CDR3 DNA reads TGTGCCAGCAGCCAAGACGGGGTTAATCAGCCCCAGCATTTT. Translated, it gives CASSQDGVNQPQHF.

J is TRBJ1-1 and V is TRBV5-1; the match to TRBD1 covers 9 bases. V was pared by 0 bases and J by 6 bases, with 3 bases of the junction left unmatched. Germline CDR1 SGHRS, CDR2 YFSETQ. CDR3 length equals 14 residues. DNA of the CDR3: TGCGCCAGCAGCTTGGGGGACAGGGTTGCTGAAGCTTTCTTT. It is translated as CASSLGDRVAEAFF.

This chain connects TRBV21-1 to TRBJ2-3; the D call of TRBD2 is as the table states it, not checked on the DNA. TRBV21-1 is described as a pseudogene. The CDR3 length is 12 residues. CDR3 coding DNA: TGTGCCAGCACCGTACTCACAGATACGCAGTATTTT. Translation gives CASTVLTDTQYF.

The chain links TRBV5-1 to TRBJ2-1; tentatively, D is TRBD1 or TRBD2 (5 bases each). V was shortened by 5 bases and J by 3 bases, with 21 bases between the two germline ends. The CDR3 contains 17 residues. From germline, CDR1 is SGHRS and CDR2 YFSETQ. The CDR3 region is CASSGAGTGFLYNEQFF. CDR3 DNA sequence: TGCGCCAGCAGTGGGGCTGGAACGGGGTTCCTCTACAATGAGCAGTTCTTC.

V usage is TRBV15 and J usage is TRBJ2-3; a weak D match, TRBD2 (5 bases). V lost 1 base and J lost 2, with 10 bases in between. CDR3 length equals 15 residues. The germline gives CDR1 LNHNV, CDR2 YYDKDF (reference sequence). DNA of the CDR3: TGTGCCACCAGCAGAGGTCGGCTAGCCACAGATACGCAGTATTTT. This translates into CATSRGRLATDTQYF. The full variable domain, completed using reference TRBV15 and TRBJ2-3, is DAMVIQNPRYQVTQFGKPVTLSCSQTLNHNVMYWYQQKSSQAPKLLFHYYDKDFNNEADTPDNFQSRRPNTSFCFLDIRSPGLGDTAMYLCATSRGRLATDTQYFGPGTRLTVL.

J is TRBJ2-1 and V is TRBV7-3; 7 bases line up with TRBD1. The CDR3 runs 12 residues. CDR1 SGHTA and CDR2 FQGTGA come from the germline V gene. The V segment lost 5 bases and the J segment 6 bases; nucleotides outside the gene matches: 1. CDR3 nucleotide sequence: TGTGCCAGCAGCCCAGGGGGCAATGAGCAGTTCTTC. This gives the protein CASSPGGNEQFF.

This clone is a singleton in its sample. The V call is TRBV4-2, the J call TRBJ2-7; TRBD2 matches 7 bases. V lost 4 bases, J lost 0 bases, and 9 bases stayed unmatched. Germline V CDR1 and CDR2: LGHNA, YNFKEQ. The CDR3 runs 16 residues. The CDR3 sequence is CASSPEAGSRSYEQYF. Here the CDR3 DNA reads TGTGCCAGCAGCCCCGAAGCGGGATCCCGCTCCTACGAGCAGTACTTC.

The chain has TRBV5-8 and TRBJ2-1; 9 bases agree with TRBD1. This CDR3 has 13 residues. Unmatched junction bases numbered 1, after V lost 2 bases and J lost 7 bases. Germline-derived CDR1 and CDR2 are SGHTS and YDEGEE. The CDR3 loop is CASSLQGANEQFF. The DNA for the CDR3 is TGTGCCAGCAGCTTACAGGGGGCAAATGAGCAGTTCTTC.

CDR3 sequence (DNA): TGCAGCTCCCCAGGGTTGGATGGCTACACCTTC. Translating it yields CSSPGLDGYTF. V gene TRBV29-1 combines with J gene TRBJ1-2; D is possibly TRBD1 (5 bases). Trimming shortened V by 8 bases and J by 6 bases, and 13 bases separated the two germline ends. This CDR3 has 11 residues. Germline assignment: CDR1 SQVTM and CDR2 ANQGSEA.

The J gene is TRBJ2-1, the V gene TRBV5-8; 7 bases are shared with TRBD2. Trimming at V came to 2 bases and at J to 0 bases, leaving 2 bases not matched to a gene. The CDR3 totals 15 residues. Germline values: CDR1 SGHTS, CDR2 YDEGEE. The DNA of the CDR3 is TGTGCCAGCAGCTTTGGGGGGGTCTCCTACAATGAGCAGTTCTTC. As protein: CASSFGGVSYNEQFF. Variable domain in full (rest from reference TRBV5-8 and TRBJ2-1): EAGVTQSPTHLIKTRGQQATLRCSPISGHTSVYWYQQALGLGLQFLLWYDEGEERNRGNFPPRFSGRQFPNYSSELNVNALELEDSALYLCASSFGGVSYNEQFFGPGTRLTVL.

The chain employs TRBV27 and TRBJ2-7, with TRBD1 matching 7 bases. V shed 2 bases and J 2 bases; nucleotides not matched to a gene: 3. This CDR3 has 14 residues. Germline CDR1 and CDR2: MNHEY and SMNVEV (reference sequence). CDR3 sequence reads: CASSLARGTYEQYF. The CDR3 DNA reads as TGTGCCAGCAGTTTAGCCAGGGGGACCTACGAGCAGTACTTC.

CDR3 DNA sequence: TGCGCCAGCACTCAACAGGGAGGGGCGGTGGGGGAGCTGTTTTTT. Protein: CASTQQGGAVGELFF. The J gene is TRBJ2-2, the V gene TRBV4-1; D is possibly TRBD2 (7 bases). V was cut by 7 bases and J by 8 bases, with 20 bases left in between. Germline-derived CDR1 and CDR2 are MGHRA and YSYEKL. The CDR3 totals 15 residues.

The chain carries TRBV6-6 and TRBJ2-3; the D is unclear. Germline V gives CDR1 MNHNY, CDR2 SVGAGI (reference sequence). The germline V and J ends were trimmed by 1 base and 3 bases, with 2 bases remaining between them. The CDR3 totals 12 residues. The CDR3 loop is CASSYYTDTQYF. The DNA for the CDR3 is TGTGCCAGCAGTTACTATACAGATACGCAGTATTTT.

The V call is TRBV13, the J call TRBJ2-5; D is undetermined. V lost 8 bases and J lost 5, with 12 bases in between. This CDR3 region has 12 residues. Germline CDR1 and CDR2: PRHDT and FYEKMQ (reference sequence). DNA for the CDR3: TGTGCCAGCGGCCAATTGAGGGAGACCCAGTACTTC. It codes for CASGQLRETQYF. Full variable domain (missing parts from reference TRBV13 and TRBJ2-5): AAGVIQSPRHLIKEKRETATLKCYPIPRHDTVYWYQQGPGQDPQFLISFYEKMQSDKGSIPDRFSAQQFSDYHSELNMSSLELGDSALYFCASGQLRETQYFGPGTRLLVL.

In nucleotides, the CDR3 is TGTGCCAGCAGTAGTGGAAATGAAAAACTGTTTTTT. Amino acids: CASSSGNEKLFF. This sequence joins TRBV6-5 and TRBJ1-4; D remains ambiguous. This CDR3 contains 12 residues. Germline V gene sequence: CDR1 MNHEY, CDR2 SVGAGI. The V and J ends lost 5 bases and 5 bases respectively, with 6 bases between them.

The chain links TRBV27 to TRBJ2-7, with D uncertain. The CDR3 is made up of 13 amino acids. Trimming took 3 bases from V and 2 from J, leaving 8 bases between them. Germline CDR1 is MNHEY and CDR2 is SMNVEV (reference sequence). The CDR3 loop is CASSLSEPYEQYF. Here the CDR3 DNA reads TGTGCCAGCAGTTTGTCAGAACCCTACGAGCAGTACTTC.

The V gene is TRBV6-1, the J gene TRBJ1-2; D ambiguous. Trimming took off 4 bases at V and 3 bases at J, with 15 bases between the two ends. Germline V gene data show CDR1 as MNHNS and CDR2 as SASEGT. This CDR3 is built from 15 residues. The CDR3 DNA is TGTGCCAGCAGTGGGAGTATGGACGGATACTATGGCTACACCTTC. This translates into CASSGSMDGYYGYTF.

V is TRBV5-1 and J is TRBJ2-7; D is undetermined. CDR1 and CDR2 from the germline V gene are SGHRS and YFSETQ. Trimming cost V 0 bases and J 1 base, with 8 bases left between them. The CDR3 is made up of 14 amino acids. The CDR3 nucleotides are TGCGCCAGCAGCTTGGTCCCAGATTCCTACGAGCAGTACTTC. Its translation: CASSLVPDSYEQYF.

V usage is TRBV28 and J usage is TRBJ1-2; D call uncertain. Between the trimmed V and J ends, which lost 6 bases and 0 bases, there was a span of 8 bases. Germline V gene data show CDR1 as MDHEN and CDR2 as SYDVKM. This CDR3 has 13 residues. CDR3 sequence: CASSSETNYGYTF. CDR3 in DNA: TGTGCCAGCAGCTCAGAAACTAACTATGGCTACACCTTC.

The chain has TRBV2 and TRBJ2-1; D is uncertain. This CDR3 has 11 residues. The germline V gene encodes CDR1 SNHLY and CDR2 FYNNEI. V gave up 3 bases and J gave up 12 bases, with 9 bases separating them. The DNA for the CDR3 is TGTGCCAGCAGTGATCTGCGAGGGCAGTTCTTC. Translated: CASSDLRGQFF.

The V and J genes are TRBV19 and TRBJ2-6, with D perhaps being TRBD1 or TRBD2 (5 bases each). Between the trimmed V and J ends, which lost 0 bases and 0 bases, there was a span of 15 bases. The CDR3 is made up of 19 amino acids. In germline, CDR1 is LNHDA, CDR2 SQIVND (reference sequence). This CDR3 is CASSIEGTRVRSGANVLTF. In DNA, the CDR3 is TGTGCCAGTAGTATAGAGGGGACCAGGGTCCGCTCTGGGGCCAACGTCCTGACTTTC.

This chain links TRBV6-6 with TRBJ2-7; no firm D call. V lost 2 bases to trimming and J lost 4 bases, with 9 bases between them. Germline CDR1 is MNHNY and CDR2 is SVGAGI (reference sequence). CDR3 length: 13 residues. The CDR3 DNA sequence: TGTGCCAGCAGTTACGTTTTACAATACGAGCAGTACTTC. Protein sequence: CASSYVLQYEQYF.

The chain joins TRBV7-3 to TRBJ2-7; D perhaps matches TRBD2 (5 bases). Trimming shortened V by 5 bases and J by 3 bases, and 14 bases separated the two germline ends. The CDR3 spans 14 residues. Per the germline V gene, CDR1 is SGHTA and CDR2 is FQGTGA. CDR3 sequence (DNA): TGTGCCAGCAGCCGTCGCGGACTGGTCTACGAGCAGTACTTC. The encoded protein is CASSRRGLVYEQYF.

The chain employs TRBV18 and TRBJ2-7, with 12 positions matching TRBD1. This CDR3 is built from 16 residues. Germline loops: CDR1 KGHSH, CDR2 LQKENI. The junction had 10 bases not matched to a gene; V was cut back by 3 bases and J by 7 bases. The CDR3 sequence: CASSPALGDRGREQYF. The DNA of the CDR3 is TGTGCCAGCTCACCGGCCCTGGGGGACAGGGGGCGGGAGCAGTACTTC.

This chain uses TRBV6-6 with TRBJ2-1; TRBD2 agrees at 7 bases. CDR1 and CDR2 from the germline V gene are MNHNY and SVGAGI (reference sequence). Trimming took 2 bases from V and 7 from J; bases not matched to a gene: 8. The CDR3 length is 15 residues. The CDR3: CASSYDSGSSNEQFF. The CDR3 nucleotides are TGTGCCAGCAGTTACGATAGCGGGTCCTCTAATGAGCAGTTCTTC.

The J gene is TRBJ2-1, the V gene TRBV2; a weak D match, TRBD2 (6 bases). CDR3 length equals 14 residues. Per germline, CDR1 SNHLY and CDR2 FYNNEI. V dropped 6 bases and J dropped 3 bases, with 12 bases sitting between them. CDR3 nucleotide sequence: TGTGCCAGCAGAGTGGGAGGTGTCTACAATGAGCAGTTCTTC. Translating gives CASRVGGVYNEQFF.

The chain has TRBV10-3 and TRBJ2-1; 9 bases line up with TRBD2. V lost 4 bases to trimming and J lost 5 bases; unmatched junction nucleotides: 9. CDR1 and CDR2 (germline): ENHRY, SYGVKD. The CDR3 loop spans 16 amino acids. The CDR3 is CAISVSSGRGNNEQFF. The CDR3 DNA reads TGTGCCATCAGTGTGAGTAGCGGGAGAGGGAACAATGAGCAGTTCTTC.

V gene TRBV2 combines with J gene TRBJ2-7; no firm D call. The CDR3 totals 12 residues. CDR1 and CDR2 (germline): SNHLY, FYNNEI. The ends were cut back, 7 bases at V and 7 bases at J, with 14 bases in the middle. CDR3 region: CASNERGNEQYF. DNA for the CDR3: TGTGCCAGCAACGAACGAGGAAATGAGCAGTACTTC.

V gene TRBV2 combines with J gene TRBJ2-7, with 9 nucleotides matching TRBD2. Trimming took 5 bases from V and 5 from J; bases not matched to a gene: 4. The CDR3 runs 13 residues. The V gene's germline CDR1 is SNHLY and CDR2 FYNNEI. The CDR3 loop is CASSSGRINEQYF. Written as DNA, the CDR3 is TGTGCCAGCAGTAGCGGGAGGATTAACGAGCAGTACTTC.